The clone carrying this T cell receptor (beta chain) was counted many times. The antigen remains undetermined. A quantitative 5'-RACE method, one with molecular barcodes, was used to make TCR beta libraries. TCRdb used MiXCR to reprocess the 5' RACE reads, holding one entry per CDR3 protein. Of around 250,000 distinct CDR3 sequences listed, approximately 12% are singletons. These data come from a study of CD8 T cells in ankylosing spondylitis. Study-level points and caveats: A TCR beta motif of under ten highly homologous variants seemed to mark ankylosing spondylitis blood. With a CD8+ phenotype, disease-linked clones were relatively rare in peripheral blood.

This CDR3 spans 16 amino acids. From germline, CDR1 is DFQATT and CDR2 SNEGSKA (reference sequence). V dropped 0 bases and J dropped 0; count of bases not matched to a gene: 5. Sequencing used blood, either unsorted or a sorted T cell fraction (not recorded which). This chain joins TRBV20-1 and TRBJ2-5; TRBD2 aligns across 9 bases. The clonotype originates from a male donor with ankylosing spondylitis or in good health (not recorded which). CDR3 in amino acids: CSARDSLAGDQETQYF. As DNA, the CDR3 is TGCAGTGCTAGAGATTCATTAGCGGGGGACCAAGAGACCCAGTACTTC.